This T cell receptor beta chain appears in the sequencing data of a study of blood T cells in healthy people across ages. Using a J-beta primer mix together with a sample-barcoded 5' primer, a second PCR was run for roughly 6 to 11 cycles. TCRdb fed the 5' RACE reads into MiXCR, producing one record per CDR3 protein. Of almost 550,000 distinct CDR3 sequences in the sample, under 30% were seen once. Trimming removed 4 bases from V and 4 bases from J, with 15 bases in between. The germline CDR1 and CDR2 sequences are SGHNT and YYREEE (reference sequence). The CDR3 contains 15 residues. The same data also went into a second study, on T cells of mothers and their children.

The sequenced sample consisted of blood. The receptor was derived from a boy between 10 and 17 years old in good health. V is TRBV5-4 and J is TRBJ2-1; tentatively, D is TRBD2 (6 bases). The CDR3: CASSPRGTGYNEQFF. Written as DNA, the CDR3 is TGTGCCAGCAGCCCCCGGGGGACTGGTTACAATGAGCAGTTCTTC.